This T cell receptor beta chain appears in the sequencing data of a study of T-cell reconstitution after alpha-beta-depleted transplantation in children. The CDR3 length is 13 residues. Germline V gives CDR1 MNHNS, CDR2 SASEGT. Trimming removed 5 bases from V and 2 bases from J, with 9 bases in between. Unique molecular identifiers were used in preparing the TCRbeta library. TCRdb reprocessed the PCR reads with MiXCR, giving one entry per CDR3 protein. This table has 500,000 or so distinct CDR3 sequences, 32% appearing once. The receptor was isolated from a human donor who donated a stem cell graft to a child with aplastic anemia. V and J are TRBV6-1 and TRBJ1-1; unclear D gene. Sequenced here: PBMCs from the stem cell graft donor, sampled from the stem cell graft. This CDR3 is CASSPGFNTEAFF. For the CDR3, the DNA is TGTGCCAGCAGTCCCGGGTTTAACACTGAAGCTTTCTTT.